A single sample gave rise to the 25 T cell receptor beta chains below, sequenced in a study of T cell responses to AZD1222 COVID-19 vaccine. TCRdb's copy holds only in-frame clones and misses some; the assay was immunoSEQ multiplex PCR. This table holds roughly 55,000 clones, about 90% found once. The specimen was peripheral blood, collected on day 0 of AZD1222 vaccination. The source of these receptors is an adult in good health.

This clone has just a few counts. The V call is TRBV6-2 or TRBV6-3, the J call TRBJ2-2, with D uncertain. The V end was cut by 2 bases, the J end by 3 bases, with 4 bases between. Germline V gene data show CDR1 as MNHEY and CDR2 as SVGEGT. This CDR3 is built from 13 residues. The CDR3 sequence is CASSYADTGELFF. The CDR3 DNA follows: TGTGCCAGCAGTTACGCGGACACCGGGGAGCTGTTTTTT.

The chain uses TRBV15 and TRBJ1-5; TRBD1 might be the D (6 bases). V was pared by 0 bases and J by 6 bases, with 15 bases between. This CDR3 has 16 amino acids. Looked up from germline, CDR1 is LNHNV and CDR2 is YYDKDF (reference sequence). This CDR3 reads CATSREGGAPSQPQHF. For the CDR3, the DNA is TGTGCCACCAGCAGAGAGGGGGGGGCGCCTAGTCAGCCCCAGCATTTT. The whole variable domain, filled in from reference TRBV15 and TRBJ1-5, reads DAMVIQNPRYQVTQFGKPVTLSCSQTLNHNVMYWYQQKSSQAPKLLFHYYDKDFNNEADTPDNFQSRRPNTSFCFLDIRSPGLGDTAMYLCATSREGGAPSQPQHFGDGTRLSIL.

Here the CDR3 DNA reads TGTGCCAGCAGCTTGGGAGTGGGCACTGAAGCTTTCTTT. This gives the protein CASSLGVGTEAFF. The chain combines TRBV5-4 with TRBJ1-1; D is uncertain. The CDR3 sequence is 13 residues long. The V gene's germline CDR1 is SGHNT and CDR2 YYREEE (reference sequence). V was shortened by 0 bases and J by 4 bases, with 7 bases between the two germline ends.

V and J are TRBV19 and TRBJ2-5; tentatively, D is TRBD2 (6 bases). V was trimmed by 1 base and J by 7 bases, leaving 13 bases between them. The CDR3 is 14 residues long. The germline V gene has CDR1 LNHDA and CDR2 SQIVND (reference sequence). CDR3 DNA: TGTGCCAGTAGTATAGTGGGGGGTGGCGGGACCCAGTACTTC. It specifies CASSIVGGGGTQYF.

The J gene is TRBJ2-1, the V gene TRBV9; D gene uncertain. The V end was cut by 0 bases, the J end by 6 bases, with 10 bases between. This CDR3 is built from 14 residues. The germline V gene encodes CDR1 SGDLS and CDR2 YYNGEE. This chain's CDR3 is CASSVDFWGNEQFF. CDR3 DNA: TGTGCCAGCAGCGTAGACTTTTGGGGCAATGAGCAGTTCTTC.

A single count supports this clone. The chain couples TRBV12-5 to TRBJ2-7; D might be TRBD1 (5 bases). Germline loops: CDR1 LGHNT, CDR2 FRNRAP. V was trimmed by 2 bases and J by 3 bases, leaving 11 bases between them. This CDR3 comprises 14 residues. The CDR3 DNA sequence: TGTGCTAGTGGTTTGACGACAGTAGTCTACGAGCAGTACTTC. Its translation: CASGLTTVVYEQYF.

This clone is a singleton in its sample. V and J are TRBV19 and TRBJ1-1, with 10 positions matching TRBD1. Germline V gene lookup returns CDR1 LNHDA and CDR2 SQIVND (reference sequence). The CDR3 runs to 15 residues. The V gene end was trimmed by 5 bases and the J gene end by 4 bases; junction bases not matched to a gene: 7. The CDR3 sequence: CASSGPGQGITEAFF. For the CDR3, the DNA is TGTGCCAGTAGTGGGCCGGGACAGGGGATCACTGAAGCTTTCTTT.

The chain carries TRBV28 and TRBJ2-7, with D perhaps TRBD1 (5 bases). CDR1 and CDR2 (germline): MDHEN, SYDVKM. The CDR3 is made up of 14 amino acids. The V and J ends lost 4 bases and 5 bases respectively, with 15 bases between them. The CDR3 DNA reads as TGTGCCAGCAGTTCCCCGGTCAGGGCCCACGAGCAGTACTTC. Translating gives CASSSPVRAHEQYF.

A single count supports this clone. V is TRBV5-1 and J is TRBJ1-2, with D perhaps TRBD1 (6 bases). The length of the CDR3 is 14 residues. Germline-derived CDR1 and CDR2 are SGHRS and YFSETQ. Trimming removed 4 bases from V and 7 bases from J, with 17 bases in between. Written as DNA, the CDR3 is TGCGCCAGCAGCCCCGGGACACCCTCAGGTGGCTACACCTTC. It yields the protein CASSPGTPSGGYTF.

This clone occurred a few times. This chain links TRBV5-1 with TRBJ1-1; 8 positions match TRBD1. The V gene end was trimmed by 5 bases and the J gene end by 1 base; junction bases not matched to a gene: 4. Per germline, CDR1 SGHRS and CDR2 YFSETQ. The CDR3 has 14 residues. The CDR3 DNA follows: TGCGCCAGCAGAGTGACAGGGGAGAACACTGAAGCTTTCTTT. This sequence encodes CASRVTGENTEAFF.

The rearrangement uses TRBV7-6 and TRBJ1-1; 10 nucleotides agree with TRBD1. CDR1 and CDR2 from the germline V gene are SGHVS and FNYEAQ. CDR3 length: 18 amino acids. Trimming cost V 2 bases and J 3 bases; bases outside gene matches: 12. The CDR3 here is CASSLIWPRDRGDTEAFF. Written as DNA, the CDR3 is TGTGCCAGCAGCTTAATATGGCCTAGGGACAGGGGAGACACTGAAGCTTTCTTT.

V usage is TRBV19 and J usage is TRBJ2-2; unclear D gene. Deletions cut 1 base from V and 5 bases from J, with 8 bases between. The CDR3 runs to 14 residues. CDR1 is LNHDA, CDR2 SQIVND, per germline (reference sequence). CDR3 nucleotide sequence: TGTGCCAGTAGTATAGTGGTTTCAACCGGGGAGCTGTTTTTT. This codes for CASSIVVSTGELFF.

There are a few counts of this clone. V usage is TRBV30 and J usage is TRBJ2-7; tentatively, D is TRBD1 or TRBD2 (5 bases each). The CDR3 has 20 amino acids. Germline loops: CDR1 GTSNPN, CDR2 SVGIG (reference sequence). Trimming took 0 bases from V and 0 from J, leaving 27 bases between them. DNA for the CDR3: TGTGCCTGGAGTGTAAGCGGTTCGAGGGGACCGTTACCAATCTCCTACGAGCAGTACTTC. Amino acid sequence: CAWSVSGSRGPLPISYEQYF.

The rearrangement joins TRBV6-1 to TRBJ1-1; TRBD1 matches at 8 bases. The V gene end was trimmed by 5 bases and the J gene end by 5 bases; junction bases not matched to a gene: 10. The CDR3 consists of 15 residues. Germline V gene sequence: CDR1 MNHNS, CDR2 SASEGT. The CDR3 protein is CASSTQTGEGTEAFF. Here the CDR3 DNA reads TGTGCCAGCAGTACCCAGACAGGGGAGGGAACTGAAGCTTTCTTT.

V usage is TRBV25-1 and J usage is TRBJ2-6; TRBD1 matches at 8 bases. Trimming removed 7 bases from V and 0 bases from J; junction bases left unmatched: 8. Germline CDR1 reads MGHDK; CDR2 reads SYGVNS. The CDR3 extends over 17 amino acids. CDR3 in DNA: TGTGCCAGCACATCAGGGGGCCGAGTCTCTGGGGCCAACGTCCTGACTTTC. This encodes CASTSGGRVSGANVLTF.

This chain links TRBV30 with TRBJ2-4; 7 positions match TRBD2. After removal of 1 base from V and 7 bases from J, the junction contained 7 bases not matched to a gene. From germline, CDR1 is GTSNPN and CDR2 SVGIG (reference sequence). This CDR3 has 14 amino acids. The CDR3 nucleotides are TGTGCCTGGAGTGCAACGGCGGGAGCTAACATTCAGTACTTC. It codes for CAWSATAGANIQYF.

The rearrangement joins TRBV5-1 to TRBJ2-1; 10 nucleotides agree with TRBD2. The CDR3 contains 14 residues. CDR1 and CDR2 (germline): SGHRS, YFSETQ. V lost 4 bases to trimming and J lost 8 bases; unmatched junction nucleotides: 6. The CDR3 coding sequence is TGCGCCAGCAGCCCCGGGACTAGCGTGGATGAGCAGTTCTTC. Amino acid sequence: CASSPGTSVDEQFF.

This chain connects TRBV11-2 to TRBJ2-1; a possible D gene is TRBD1 (5 bases). With 5 bases removed from V and 6 bases from J, the gap between germline ends came to 17 bases. Germline-derived CDR1 and CDR2 are SGHAT and FQNNGV. The CDR3 sequence is 15 residues long. The DNA of the CDR3 is TGTGCCAGCAGCACCAGGGTGTTCGATGTCAATGAGCAGTTCTTC. Translating it yields CASSTRVFDVNEQFF. Full variable domain (missing parts from reference TRBV11-2 and TRBJ2-1): EAGVAQSPRYKIIEKRQSVAFWCNPISGHATLYWYQQILGQGPKLLIQFQNNGVVDDSQLPKDRFSAERLKGVDSTLKIQPAKLEDSAVYLCASSTRVFDVNEQFFGPGTRLTVL.

This clone is deemed large (0.1 to 1%). This chain uses TRBV6-5 with TRBJ2-7; D is perhaps TRBD2 (6 bases). Germline-derived CDR1 and CDR2 are MNHEY and SVGAGI. Trimming cost V 11 bases and J 1 base, with 18 bases left between them. This CDR3 spans 14 amino acids. In DNA, the CDR3 is TGTGCCCCCAAACGGCGGGAATCATCCTACGAGCAGTACTTC. Protein product: CAPKRRESSYEQYF.

The rearrangement uses TRBV12-3 or TRBV12-4 and TRBJ1-1; D is possibly TRBD1 (5 bases). The CDR3 extends over 13 amino acids. V dropped 10 bases and J dropped 1 base, with 13 bases sitting between them. The CDR3, as DNA: TGTGCCACCCAGGGATCCGAGAACACTGAAGCTTTCTTT. This encodes CATQGSENTEAFF.

The rearrangement uses TRBV18 and TRBJ2-7; TRBD2 agrees at 9 bases. V shed 6 bases and J 2 bases; nucleotides not matched to a gene: 2. Germline values: CDR1 KGHSH, CDR2 LQKENI. There are 13 residues in the CDR3. The CDR3 spells CASSSSGTYEQYF. Here the CDR3 DNA reads TGTGCCAGCTCGTCTAGCGGGACCTACGAGCAGTACTTC. The full variable domain, completed using reference TRBV18 and TRBJ2-7, is NAGVMQNPRHLVRRRGQEARLRCSPMKGHSHVYWYRQLPEEGLKFMVYLQKENIIDESGMPKERFSAEFPKEGPSILRIQQVVRGDSAAYFCASSSSGTYEQYFGPGTRLTVT.

J is TRBJ2-3 and V is TRBV7-2; perhaps TRBD1 as D (6 bases). This CDR3 spans 20 amino acids. From germline, CDR1 is SGHTA and CDR2 FQGNSA. Trimming took off 0 bases at V and 4 bases at J, with 26 bases between the two ends. Written as DNA, the CDR3 is TGTGCCAGCAGCTTAGCTCGCTGGCCAGGGGAGCGCGTTTTCCCAGATACGCAGTATTTT. Amino acids: CASSLARWPGERVFPDTQYF. The whole variable domain, filled in from reference TRBV7-2 and TRBJ2-3, reads GAGVSQSPSNKVTEKGKDVELRCDPISGHTALYWYRQSLGQGLEFLIYFQGNSAPDKSGLPSDRFSAERTGGSVSTLTIQRTQQEDSAVYLCASSLARWPGERVFPDTQYFGPGTRLTVL.

In this sample, this clone turned up a few times. This chain joins TRBV19 and TRBJ1-5; 7 bases map to TRBD1. In germline, CDR1 is LNHDA, CDR2 SQIVND (reference sequence). The J segment lost 4 bases and the V segment lost 3 bases, leaving 15 bases of the junction unmatched. CDR3 length equals 18 residues. CDR3: CASSIRQGLTVLNQPQHF. The CDR3 DNA is TGTGCCAGTAGTATTCGACAGGGTTTGACAGTGTTGAATCAGCCCCAGCATTTT.

V and J are TRBV30 and TRBJ2-1, with D unresolved. Per the germline V gene, CDR1 is GTSNPN and CDR2 is SVGIG (reference sequence). This CDR3 is 13 amino acids long. Between the trimmed V and J ends, which lost 1 base and 12 bases, there was a span of 16 bases. The CDR3 DNA follows: TGTGCCTGGAGTGGACTCCCCCTTTCGGGGCAGTTCTTC. Protein: CAWSGLPLSGQFF.

This chain joins TRBV7-2 and TRBJ2-3; 12 bases agree with TRBD2. J lost 4 bases, V lost 5 bases, and 10 bases had no gene match. Germline CDR1 reads SGHTA; CDR2 reads FQGNSA. This CDR3 comprises 17 residues. In DNA form, the CDR3 reads TGTGCCAGCAGCGCCCTACCCCTAGCGGGAGGGTCAGATACGCAGTATTTT. It codes for CASSALPLAGGSDTQYF.